This section outlines one T cell receptor beta chain sequence together with its context. The antigen it binds to is not known. No per-base quality is available; no much larger clone lies one base away. Donors were 39 systemically healthy Caucasian individuals from Russia aged roughly 6 to 95 years. Each donor gave ten milliliters of peripheral blood, drawn into EDTA-treated Vacutainer tubes. Ficoll-Paque density-gradient centrifugation was used to isolate PBMCs, with at least 6 million per sample. Total RNA was extracted from PBMCs with Trizol reagent, with at least 6 micrograms obtained per sample. The percentages of naive CD45RAhigh/CD27high T cells were determined by flow cytometry on a PBMC aliquot from every donor. The CDR3 measures 15 amino acids from cysteine to phenylalanine. Kept here is only the CDR3 DNA, which spans 45 bases and is read in frame from base 1. The germline V gene sets CDR1 to MNHEY and CDR2 to SVGEGT. For this chain, trimming is 4 bases at the V end and 2 bases at the J end, and the number of junction bases without a gene match is 6.

The library was obtained by 5' RACE. Data came from an Illumina HiSeq 2500. A second PCR of 7 to 11 cycles was performed with a sample-barcoded 5' primer and a J-beta primer mix. Each TCR beta cDNA molecule received a unique molecular identifier from a template-switch 5' adaptor carrying 12 random nucleotides. Each sample yielded at least 2.5 million CDR3-containing paired-end reads. First-strand cDNA synthesis was performed from all RNA using the Mint cDNA synthesis kit, with priming by a TRBC-specific oligonucleotide. All cDNA was treated with uracil-DNA glycosylase and then went through a first 18-cycle PCR with the universal primers M1SS and BC2_uni_R. The study's processing was this. Normalization of each sample was performed by random selection of 1 million high-quality reads, each carrying a distinct molecular identifier. Reads with shared molecular identifiers were discarded instead of being binned into consensus sequences. MiTCR, with a Q25 quality threshold and the strictest error-elimination algorithm, was used for CDR3 identification, clonotype clustering and error correction. A nonparametric unseen species model with Euler transformation was used to estimate a lower bound on total TCR beta diversity. The raw public data were reprocessed by TCRdb itself: fastp quality trimming at Q25, MiXCR clonotype calling, in-frame beta chains only. Identical CDR3 proteins give one entry, which carries the most common genes and DNA. The V and J calls reflect TCRdb's pipeline rather than the authors' work. The sample yields over 1,500,000 distinct CDR3 sequences; just under 50% were counted once. 2% to 2.5% of the sample is taken by the ten largest.

The data belong to a study of blood T cells in healthy people across ages (dated by TCRdb to between 2014 and 2017). At the level of the whole study: Template switching captured roughly one uniquely barcoded TCR beta cDNA molecule per two T cells in model experiments. Using deep sequencing normalized with unique cDNA molecular identifiers, the study measured how TCR beta repertoire diversity changes with age. Four age groups were formed from the donors: young (average approximately 15 years), middle-aged (approximately 41), aged (about 68) and long-lived (more than 75). Donors of different ages were randomly distributed across sequencing lanes to avoid experimental bias. The study analyzed two additional independent replicas of 1 million unique cDNA reads from the same blood draw for two donors, one aged 18 to 29 and one aged 80 or older.

The paper as a whole reports these results and caveats: Bulk unsorted PBMC profiling prevented conclusive comparison of naive and antigen-experienced compartments. Compared with the aged group, the long-lived group had more naive CD4+ T cells, fewer expanded clones and increased TCR diversity, a pattern suggesting age selection. Observed TCR beta diversity per million T cells fell roughly linearly with age, and a significant reduction was already apparent by age about 43. Because the CMV infection status of the donors was unknown, age-related changes in expanded clonotypes may potentially have been confounded. Total diversity estimates from one million sequenced T cells were considered lower bounds and underestimates. A strong correlation was found between observed TCR beta diversity and the percentage of naive T cells measured by flow cytometry.

Recombination joined TRBV6-2 or TRBV6-3 with TRBJ2-7; 9 bases in between match TRBD2. Material for sequencing was blood. The receptor comes from a woman aged 40 to 50 in good health. CDR3 region: CASSSIAGATYEQYF. The DNA sequence reads TGTGCCAGCAGTTCAATAGCGGGGGCCACCTACGAGCAGTACTTC.